This T cell receptor beta chain emerged from a study of response to subunit inactivated influenza vaccine. Via MiXCR, TCRdb re-called the RT-PCR reads, giving one row per CDR3 protein. The sample has fewer than 650,000 distinct CDR3 sequences; roughly 13% are singletons. V lost 5 bases to trimming and J lost 0 bases, with 14 bases between them. CDR3 size: 15 residues. This clonotype appeared a few times. The antigen is unknown. Study results and limitations: The authors put forward the suggestion that each seasonal influenza vaccination may bring in only a limited number of new T cells.

This receptor was taken from a man between 45 and 60 years old who received an inactivated influenza vaccine. This specimen consisted of PBMCs from blood, obtained about 6 weeks after vaccination. This chain links TRBV12-3 or TRBV12-4 with TRBJ2-7; TRBD1 might be the D (6 bases). Here the CDR3 reads CASSQRQVFSYEQYF. CDR3 nucleotide sequence: TGTGCCAGCAGTCAAAGACAGGTCTTCTCCTACGAGCAGTACTTC.